This note documents a single TCR beta chain sequence. No antigen is known for it. CDR1 and CDR2 from the germline V gene are SGHAT and FQNNGV. Trimming cost V 2 bases and J 0 bases, with 20 bases left between them. This CDR3 has 19 residues. The data are from a study of high-grade serous ovarian cancer treatment subgroups. Study-level background: Samples averaged approximately 15,000 reads and approximately 7,000 unique TCR beta rearrangements.

Overall study findings and caveats: Different patients shared almost no repertoire; same-patient tumors shared about 0.11 to 0.85.

Tumor tissue was taken before any definitive surgery or chemotherapy was given. Assay used: immunoSEQ multiplex PCR; TCRdb lists only in-frame clones, some missing. The sample has fewer than 35,000 clones; about 86% are singletons. The genes are TRBV11-2 and TRBJ2-1; D gene ambiguous. This TCR was recovered from a human donor with high-grade serous ovarian cancer. Sequencing was carried out using tumor tissue. The CDR3 bases are TGTGCCAGCAGCTTATTGGGAAGACGTGGAAAGGGCTCCTACAATGAGCAGTTCTTC. Protein product: CASSLLGRRGKGSYNEQFF.